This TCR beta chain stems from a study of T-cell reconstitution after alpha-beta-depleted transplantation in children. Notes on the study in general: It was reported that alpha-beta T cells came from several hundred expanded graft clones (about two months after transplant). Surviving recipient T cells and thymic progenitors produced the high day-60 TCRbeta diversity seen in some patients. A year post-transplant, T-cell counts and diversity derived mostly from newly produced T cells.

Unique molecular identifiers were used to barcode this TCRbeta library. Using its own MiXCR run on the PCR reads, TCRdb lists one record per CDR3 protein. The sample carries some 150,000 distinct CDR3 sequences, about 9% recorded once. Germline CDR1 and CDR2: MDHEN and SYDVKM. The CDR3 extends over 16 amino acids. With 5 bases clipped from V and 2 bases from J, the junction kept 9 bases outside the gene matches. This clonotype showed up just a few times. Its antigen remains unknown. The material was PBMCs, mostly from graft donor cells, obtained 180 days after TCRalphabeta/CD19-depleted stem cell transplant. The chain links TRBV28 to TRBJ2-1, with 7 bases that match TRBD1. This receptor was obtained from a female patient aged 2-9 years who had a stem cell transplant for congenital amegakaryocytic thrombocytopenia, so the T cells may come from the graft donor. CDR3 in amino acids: CASSLPNRGPYNEQFF. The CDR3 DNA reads TGTGCCAGCAGTCTACCGAACAGGGGACCCTACAATGAGCAGTTCTTC.